This record covers a single T cell receptor (beta chain). Data came from immunoSEQ multiplex PCR; TCRdb stores just in-frame clones and leaves some out. There are more than 60,000 clones in the sample; 80% to 90% occur only once, and 3% to 4% lies in the top ten. This entry comes from a study of OX40 agonist ivuxolimab in advanced cancers. As for the study in general: Treatment of patients was with ivuxolimab, an agonistic anti-OX40 (CD134) antibody.

Germline loops: CDR1 MDHEN, CDR2 SYDVKM. This CDR3 has 15 amino acids. Between the trimmed V and J ends, which lost 3 bases and 2 bases, there was a span of 14 bases. This TCR was sampled from an adult with an advanced solid tumor such as melanoma, head and neck, liver or kidney cancer. The specimen was CD4+ or CD8+ T cells sorted from blood, collected in a trial of the OX40 agonist ivuxolimab. The J gene is TRBJ2-7, the V gene TRBV28, with D maybe TRBD1 (6 bases). This chain's CDR3 is CASSLVDSTAYEQYF. The CDR3 DNA reads TGTGCCAGCAGTTTGGTGGACAGTACGGCCTACGAGCAGTACTTC.